The rows below give T cell receptor beta chains drawn from one sample of a study of T cell repertoires in cytomegalovirus infection. TCRdb re-called the reads with MiXCR, one entry per CDR3 protein. Of approximately 120,000 distinct CDR3 sequences in the sample, over 25% were seen once. No antigen has been identified for these receptors. The sample consisted of CD8+ T cells from cultured PBMCs, taken from culture after CMV antigen stimulation. Every receptor here comes from a human donor in good health (CMV status not recorded). Some clones in this sample may be carry-over from other donors' samples. Each CDR3 is given with its conserved first and last residue. The order of the fields is J gene, V gene, D gene, clone size, CDR3 protein, CDR3 DNA. A D gene is named only where the DNA matches it firmly. Not all rows give a size; the values are once, few, many and, for expanded clones, a class.

TRBJ1-1	TRBV28	TRBD1	few	CASSSPFGQGGRTEAFF	TGTGCCAGCAGTTCCCCCTTTGGACAGGGAGGAAGGACTGAAGCTTTCTTT
TRBJ2-7	TRBV7-9	TRBD1	.	CASSRTGTGSYEQYF	TGTGCCAGCAGCCGTACCGGGACAGGCTCCTACGAGCAGTACTTC
TRBJ2-1	TRBV6-2/TRBV6-3	TRBD2	many	CASSFGGAAEQFF	TGTGCCAGCAGTTTCGGGGGGGCCGCTGAGCAGTTCTTC
TRBJ2-7	TRBV7-9	.	.	CASSLVGSAYSYEQYF	TGTGCCAGCAGCTTAGTTGGCAGCGCCTACTCCTACGAGCAGTACTTC
TRBJ2-1	TRBV6-2/TRBV6-3	TRBD2	.	CASSSGGASYNEQFF	TGTGCCAGCAGCAGCGGGGGGGCCTCCTACAATGAGCAGTTCTTC
TRBJ1-6	TRBV28	.	.	CASSLKGWNSPLHF	TGTGCCAGCAGTTTGAAGGGGTGGAATTCACCCCTCCACTTT
TRBJ2-7	TRBV7-2	.	few	CASSLDAGGPYEQYF	TGTGCCAGCAGCTTAGACGCCGGGGGGCCCTACGAGCAGTACTTC
TRBJ1-2	TRBV6-2/TRBV6-3	.	.	CASSYSNGYTF	TGTGCCAGCAGTTACTCGAACGGCTACACCTTC
TRBJ2-3	TRBV2	.	.	CAILPAITDTQYF	TGTGCCATCCTCCCAGCCATCACAGATACGCAGTATTTT
TRBJ1-3	TRBV7-9	.	.	CASSLDGGARSGNTIYF	TGTGCCAGCAGCTTAGATGGCGGGGCACGCTCTGGAAACACCATATATTTT
TRBJ1-6	TRBV7-6	TRBD1	few	CASSSGQEYNSPLHF	TGTGCCAGCAGCTCAGGACAGGAATATAATTCACCCCTCCACTTT
TRBJ2-3	TRBV7-3	TRBD2	.	CASSPSGGPGDTQYF	TGTGCCAGCAGCCCCTCGGGGGGGCCGGGAGATACGCAGTATTTT
TRBJ1-1	TRBV6-1	.	many	CASRDWGTSRSEAFF	TGTGCCAGCAGGGACTGGGGGACCAGCCGGTCTGAAGCTTTCTTT
TRBJ2-5	TRBV6-2/TRBV6-3	TRBD2	.	CASSYSTSGGYQETQYF	TGTGCCAGCAGTTACTCCACTAGCGGGGGGTACCAAGAGACCCAGTACTTC
TRBJ2-7	TRBV5-1	TRBD1	few	CASSLAFRGRNDEQYF	TGCGCCAGCAGCTTGGCGTTCAGGGGGCGAAATGACGAGCAGTACTTC
TRBJ2-5	TRBV7-6	.	few	CASSPFETQYF	TGTGCCAGCAGCCCTTTTGAGACCCAGTACTTC
TRBJ1-4	TRBV16	TRBD1	.	CASSRDRGPSTNEKLFF	TGTGCCAGCAGCCGGGACAGGGGGCCATCAACTAATGAAAAACTGTTTTTT
TRBJ2-7	TRBV10-3	.	.	CAISASVAYEQYF	TGTGCCATCAGCGCTAGCGTAGCCTACGAGCAGTACTTC
TRBJ2-7	TRBV7-9	.	.	CASSGGDRYSYEQYF	TGTGCCAGCAGCGGGGGGGACAGATACTCCTACGAGCAGTACTTC
TRBJ2-7	TRBV20-1	TRBD1	.	CSARDLGTGLFEQYF	TGCAGTGCTAGAGATTTGGGGACAGGGCTCTTCGAGCAGTACTTC
TRBJ2-1	TRBV28	.	.	CASSLTPGTVRLNEQFF	TGTGCCAGCAGTTTAACCCCCGGGACCGTCAGGCTCAATGAGCAGTTCTTC
TRBJ1-6	TRBV6-5	TRBD1	.	CASSDRGNSPLHF	TGTGCCAGCAGTGACAGGGGTAATTCACCCCTCCACTTT
TRBJ1-3	TRBV7-2	TRBD1	few	CASSLGSWTGEGNTIYF	TGTGCCAGCAGCTTAGGATCCTGGACAGGGGAGGGAAACACCATATATTTT
TRBJ1-2	TRBV12-3/TRBV12-4	.	.	CASSSTWTRPYTF	TGTGCCAGCAGTTCAACTTGGACAAGACCCTACACCTTC
TRBJ2-1	TRBV7-8	TRBD2	.	CASSLTGLAGGPYNEQFF	TGTGCCAGCAGCTTAACGGGACTAGCGGGGGGACCCTACAATGAGCAGTTCTTC
TRBJ2-7	TRBV7-8	.	many	CASSLEVGSLSYEQYF	TGTGCCAGCAGCTTAGAGGTAGGGTCTCTGTCCTACGAGCAGTACTTC
TRBJ2-2	TRBV20-1	TRBD1	few	CSAVRQGTGELFF	TGCAGTGCCGTACGACAGGGGACCGGGGAGCTGTTTTTT
TRBJ2-2	TRBV7-6	TRBD1	few	CASSPGQGSTGELFF	TGTGCCAGCAGCCCGGGACAGGGGTCCACCGGGGAGCTGTTTTTT
TRBJ2-7	TRBV20-1	TRBD2	.	CSATLAGGFYEQYF	TGCAGTGCTACCCTAGCGGGGGGATTCTACGAGCAGTACTTC
TRBJ1-2	TRBV7-9	TRBD1	few	CASSPGAGGRNYGYTF	TGTGCCAGCAGTCCTGGAGCAGGGGGCCGGAACTATGGCTACACCTTC
TRBJ2-7	TRBV6-5	.	few	CASSFATGYEQYF	TGTGCCAGCAGTTTCGCGACGGGGTACGAGCAGTACTTC
TRBJ1-2	TRBV9	TRBD1	.	CASSPRTGGNRGYTF	TGTGCCAGCAGCCCCAGAACAGGGGGCAATAGGGGCTACACCTTC
TRBJ2-5	TRBV5-3	.	few	CASSDPSEGTEETQYF	TGTGCCAGCAGCGACCCCTCAGAGGGGACGGAGGAGACCCAGTACTTC
TRBJ1-1	TRBV2	TRBD1	.	CASRPQGRTEAFF	TGTGCCAGCAGACCACAGGGGAGAACTGAAGCTTTCTTT
TRBJ1-5	TRBV20-1	.	few	CSARGRAGPSNQPQHF	TGTAGTGCTAGGGGGAGGGCAGGTCCTAGCAATCAGCCCCAGCATTTT